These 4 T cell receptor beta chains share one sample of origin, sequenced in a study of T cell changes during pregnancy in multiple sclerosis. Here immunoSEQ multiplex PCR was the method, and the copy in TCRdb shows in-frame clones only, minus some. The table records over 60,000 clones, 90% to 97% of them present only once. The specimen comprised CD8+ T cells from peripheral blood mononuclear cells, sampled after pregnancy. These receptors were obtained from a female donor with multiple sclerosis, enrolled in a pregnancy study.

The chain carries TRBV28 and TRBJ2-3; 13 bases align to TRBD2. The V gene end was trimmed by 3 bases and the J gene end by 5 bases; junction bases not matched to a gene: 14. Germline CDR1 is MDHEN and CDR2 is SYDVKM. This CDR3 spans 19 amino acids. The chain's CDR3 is CASSLLLAGGAGTEDTQYF. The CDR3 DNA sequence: TGTGCCAGCAGTTTGTTACTAGCGGGAGGGGCGGGTACGGAAGATACGCAGTATTTT.

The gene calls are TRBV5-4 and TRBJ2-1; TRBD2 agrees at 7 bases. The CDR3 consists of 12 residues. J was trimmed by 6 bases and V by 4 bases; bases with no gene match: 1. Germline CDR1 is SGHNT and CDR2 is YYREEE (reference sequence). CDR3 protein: CASSGGGNEQFF. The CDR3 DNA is TGTGCCAGCAGCGGGGGGGGCAATGAGCAGTTCTTC.

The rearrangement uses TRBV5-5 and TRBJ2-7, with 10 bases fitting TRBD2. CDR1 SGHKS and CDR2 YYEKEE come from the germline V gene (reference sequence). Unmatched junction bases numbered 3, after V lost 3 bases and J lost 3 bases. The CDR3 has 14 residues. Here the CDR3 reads CASSWTSGYYEQYF. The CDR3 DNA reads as TGTGCCAGCAGCTGGACTAGCGGATACTACGAGCAGTACTTC.

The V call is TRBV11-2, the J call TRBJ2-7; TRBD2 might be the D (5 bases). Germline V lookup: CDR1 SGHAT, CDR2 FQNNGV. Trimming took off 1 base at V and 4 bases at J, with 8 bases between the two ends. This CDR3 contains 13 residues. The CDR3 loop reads CASSLGTSYEQYF. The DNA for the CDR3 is TGTGCCAGCAGCTTAGGGACTTCTTACGAGCAGTACTTC.